What follows are 5 T cell receptor beta chains derived from one specimen sequenced in a study of T cells in Graves' hyperthyroidism and ophthalmopathy. RNA transcripts served as the template for amplifying TCR beta CDR3 regions. HTBI primers drove first-round RT-PCR of the TCR CDR3. TCRdb re-called the multiplex PCR reads through MiXCR, storing one row per CDR3 protein. Altogether about 510,000 distinct CDR3 sequences are present, around 15% being singletons, with the ten largest covering roughly 14%. The sample consisted of blood. Receptors were obtained from a woman aged 40 to 50 with Graves' hyperthyroidism.

Comment on this clonotype: The CDR3 ends on some other residue instead of the conserved phenylalanine or tryptophan, so this is likely a read error. The V gene is TRBV19, the J gene TRBJ1-1, with 8 bases aligning to TRBD1. Germline loops: CDR1 LNHDA, CDR2 SQIVND (reference sequence). The CDR3 covers 13 residues. J lost 3 bases, V lost 4 bases, and 1 base had no gene match. Written as DNA, the CDR3 is TGTGCCAGTAGTACGGACAGGGACACTGAAGCTTTCCTT. It encodes CASSTDRDTEAFL.

This clonotype was counted only a few times. V usage is TRBV29-1 and J usage is TRBJ2-2, with TRBD2 matching 13 bases. J was trimmed by 4 bases and V by 7 bases; bases with no gene match: 24. There are 21 residues in the CDR3. Germline-derived CDR1 and CDR2 are SQVTM and ANQGSEA. CDR3 DNA: TGCAGCGAAAGGGACATCTCACCTGGACTAGCGGGAGAAATCGGCACCGGGGAGCTGTTTTTT. Translated: CSERDISPGLAGEIGTGELFF.

This clonotype has only a few counts. V gene TRBV19 combines with J gene TRBJ2-1; D ambiguous. V was trimmed by 3 bases and J by 1 base, leaving 7 bases between them. This CDR3 has 14 amino acids. Germline assignment: CDR1 LNHDA and CDR2 SQIVND (reference sequence). The DNA of the CDR3 is TGTGCCAGTAGTATTAGAGGATCCTACAATGAGCAGTTCTTC. It encodes CASSIRGSYNEQFF.

The CDR3 region has the DNA TGTGCCACCAGATCGGGATCAATGAATGAGCAGTTCTTC. Amino acids: CATRSGSMNEQFF. The chain recombines TRBV24-1 with TRBJ2-1; TRBD2 is a possible D gene (5 bases). The CDR3 has 13 residues. V was trimmed by 7 bases and J by 7 bases, leaving 13 bases between them. Germline V CDR1 and CDR2: KGHDR, SFDVKD.

The chain employs TRBV29-1 and TRBJ1-1; D perhaps matches TRBD1 (6 bases). CDR1 is SQVTM, CDR2 ANQGSEA, per germline. The CDR3 has 12 residues. V shed 1 base and J shed 11 bases, with 14 bases lying between them. The CDR3 DNA is TGCAGCGTTGAAGGACGGGGGCATGAGGCTTTCTTT. Amino acid sequence: CSVEGRGHEAFF. The full variable domain, rest sourced from reference TRBV29-1 and TRBJ1-1, is SAVISQKPSRDICQRGTSLTIQCQVDSQVTMMFWYRQQPGQSLTLIATANQGSEATYESGFVIDKFPISRPNLTFSTLTVSNMSPEDSSIYLCSVEGRGHEAFFGQGTRLTVV.